This TCR beta chain originates from a study of early stage breast cancer tumors (dated by TCRdb to the late 2010s). For the wider study: Of the approximately 15 invasive breast tumors, roughly 13 were found to be estrogen receptor-positive, progesterone receptor-positive and HER2-negative. About 65% of the 12 ER+/PR+/HER2- tumors were invasive ductal carcinomas, while the other four were invasive lobular carcinomas. A read coverage of roughly 10-fold per sample was achieved on average. The samples as a whole yielded 2 million to 3 million detected templates, corresponding to about 1.1 million unique clonotypes.

Adjacent normal breast tissue was collected roughly 1.9-4 cm away from the tumor, rinsed in PBS and stored in prechilled RNAlater. Because normal breast tissue has high lipid content and low cell density, getting sufficient DNA from normal breast tissue often required 100-300 mg of tissue. The study profiled bulk TCR beta-chain repertoires in matched peripheral blood, tumor and adjacent normal breast tissue taken from approximately 16 patients with early-stage breast cancer. The Qiagen AllPrep DNA/RNA Mini kit was used to extract genomic DNA. V sheds 2 bases and J sheds 5 bases, leaving 13 bases between their ends. From its cysteine to its phenylalanine, the CDR3 spans 15 amino acids. Here the CDR3 DNA is all that survives: 45 bases in frame from base 1. CDR1 and CDR2 are drawn from the germline V gene: SGHTA, FQGTGA. Here is what the overall study found, with its caveats: The small cohort size prevented analysis by tumor subtype. Bulk genomic DNA sequencing of unsorted cells missed chain pairing and functional markers such as CD4, CD8 and FOXP3. Repertoires from blood resembled normal breast more closely than tumor, and using blood as a reference for each tissue separated tumor from normal in about 85% of the 16 patients. Enriched TCRB sequences shared across patients were mostly commonly generated sequences, unlikely to play an important role in the tumor microenvironment. Tumors showed about 2.4-fold higher T cell density and higher clonality than adjacent normal breast tissue.

Concerning this clone itself: Its antigen is currently not known. The record has no base qualities; no much larger clone is one base away.

Each sample was amplified in two independent genomic DNA replicates, using 0.5 to 0.6 ug for blood and approximately 1.6 ug for tumor or normal breast. Following the manufacturer's instructions, the ImmunoSeq Intro kit was used to carry out TCRB sequencing on genomic DNA. Multiplex PCR was run for around 28 cycles using proprietary primers and spike-in control sequences for absolute quantification. Single-end 150-bp reads were used to sequence an 87-bp fragment covering the CDR3 and the flanking V and J genes. Seven samples, each with two replicates, were multiplexed per lane of an Illumina MiSeq using version 3.0 chemistry. Concerning the study's data processing: The vendor's proprietary pipeline processed the raw data and merged both replicates into a single result for each sample. To define clonotypes, the study grouped productive rearrangements that shared the V-gene family, CDR3 amino acid sequence and J-gene segment. Clonality was calculated as 1 minus the normalized Shannon entropy (Pielou evenness) of TCRB abundances. To estimate T cell density, the total number of templates was divided by the input cell count, which was inferred from how much DNA went in. Recon was used with default parameters to estimate total repertoire diversity and clonality. A clonotype was considered tumor-enriched if its abundance in tumor exceeded 0.1% and was at least 32-fold higher than its abundance in normal breast. This is the immuneACCESS table as TCRdb keeps it, with only in-frame sequences that have V and J called. A part of the clones is gone; compared with another copy, unresolved V genes explain less than half, and the rest is unexplained. That table gives V, J and clone size, and the DNA gave D and trimming. The sample table contains roughly 14,000 clones; only one count was recorded for 70% to 80% of them. Clones ranked in the top ten supply 7.5% to 8% of the sample.

The sequencing input was normal breast tissue next to the tumor. This TCR derives from a person aged 50-59 years with breast cancer. The rearrangement joined TRBV7-3 to TRBJ2-1; the D region possibly corresponds to TRBD1 (8 bases align). The CDR3 has the sequence CASSLQGAGDNEQFF. The sequenced DNA is TGTGCCAGCAGCTTACAGGGGGCGGGGGACAATGAGCAGTTCTTC.